A single sample is the source of the 7 T cell receptor beta chains below, sequenced in a study of beta chain features in type 1 diabetes. Every isolated RNA sample was fully reverse transcribed, so sequencing captured expressed TCRB transcripts. The repertoire was sequenced with immunoSEQ multiplex PCR; TCRdb's copy has only in-frame clones and lacks some. The table lists under 350,000 clones, 8% of them singletons. The sample was central memory CD4+ T cells from blood. The receptors here all came from a young woman in good health.

The chain links TRBV7-8 to TRBJ2-1; perhaps TRBD2 as D (5 bases). Germline loops: CDR1 SGHVS, CDR2 FQNEAQ. The CDR3 sequence is 12 residues long. V was cut by 2 bases and J by 9 bases, with 8 bases left in between. The CDR3 DNA follows: TGTGCCAGCAGCTTATTAGCGACTGAGCAGTTCTTC. The encoded protein is CASSLLATEQFF. The full variable domain, rest sourced from reference TRBV7-8 and TRBJ2-1, is GAGVSQSPRYKVAKRGQDVALRCDPISGHVSLFWYQQALGQGPEFLTYFQNEAQLDKSGLPSDRFFAERPEGSVSTLKIQRTQQEDSAVYLCASSLLATEQFFGPGTRLTVL.

Only a few counts were recorded for this clone. The chain recombines TRBV2 with TRBJ1-3; TRBD1 might be the D (6 bases). Germline CDR1 SNHLY, CDR2 FYNNEI. The CDR3 totals 14 residues. Trimming stripped 8 bases from V and 0 bases from J, with 11 bases between. The CDR3 region is CASYGTLSGNTIYF. CDR3 nucleotide sequence: TGTGCCAGCTACGGGACACTCTCTGGAAACACCATATATTTT.

This clone showed up just a few times. The chain links TRBV19 to TRBJ1-1, with D possibly TRBD1 on 5 matching bases. Trimming took off 6 bases at V and 4 bases at J, with 15 bases between the two ends. The CDR3 is made up of 14 amino acids. Germline lookup yields CDR1 LNHDA and CDR2 SQIVND (reference sequence). The CDR3 nucleotides read TGTGCCAGTAGCCTCGATCAGGGAGGCACTGAAGCTTTCTTT. It is translated as CASSLDQGGTEAFF.

This clone has only a few counts. This chain links TRBV4-3 with TRBJ2-6; D tentatively reads TRBD1 or TRBD2 (5 bases each). The V end lost 0 bases, the J end lost 3 bases, and 9 bases lay between the germline ends. This CDR3 contains 16 residues. Germline CDR1 and CDR2: LGHNA and YSLEER. CDR3 in amino acids: CASSQELGDGANVLTF. CDR3 nucleotide sequence: TGCGCCAGCAGCCAAGAACTGGGGGATGGGGCCAACGTCCTGACTTTC.

This clone showed up just a few times. This chain joins TRBV11-1 and TRBJ2-7; no reliable D call. V shed 5 bases and J shed 0 bases, with 11 bases lying between them. The length of the CDR3 is 14 residues. Germline assignment: CDR1 SGHAT and CDR2 FQDESV (reference sequence). DNA of the CDR3: TGTGCCAGCAGCCAAACCGGTTCCTCCTACGAGCAGTACTTC. Protein product: CASSQTGSSYEQYF.

This clone was seen more than once but under ten times. The V call is TRBV11-3, the J call TRBJ2-3; D gene unclear. The CDR3 length is 16 residues. Germline CDR1 reads SGHNT; CDR2 reads YENEEA. V dropped 5 bases and J dropped 2 bases, with 17 bases sitting between them. The CDR3: CASSRESRDFTDTQYF. The CDR3 nucleotides read TGTGCCAGCAGCCGCGAGTCGCGTGACTTCACAGATACGCAGTATTTT.

This clone was detected ten times or more. This specimen includes other DNA sequences encoding the same CDR3. V usage is TRBV2 and J usage is TRBJ2-3; TRBD1 is a possible D gene (6 bases). The V end was cut by 4 bases, the J end by 1 base, with 6 bases between. Germline CDR1 is SNHLY and CDR2 is FYNNEI. This CDR3 region has 13 residues. The CDR3 here is CASSGQGTDTQYF. In DNA, the CDR3 is TGTGCCAGCAGTGGACAGGGCACAGATACGCAGTATTTT.